This T cell receptor (beta chain) was recovered during a study of blood T cell repertoires in COVID-19. Across the study: Acute-phase and convalescent COVID-19 samples originated in the United States, Italy and Spain. T cells, B-cell-depleted T cells, or PBMCs supplied cDNA or gDNA.

As processed by the authors: Researchers report that nucleated cell counts were estimated from reference gene primer amplification. Sequencing was performed with immunoSEQ multiplex PCR; in TCRdb, only in-frame clones are kept and a portion is missing. V, J and clone size reflect that table, while D and trimming were determined from the DNA. Of 190,000 or so clones listed, around nine tenths are singletons. From germline, CDR1 is SNHLY and CDR2 FYNNEI. The CDR3 spans 13 residues. V was trimmed by 6 bases and J by 3 bases, leaving 12 bases between them. The TCR comes from a man aged 40-49 years with active or convalescent COVID-19. Sequencing was carried out using peripheral blood. The rearrangement links TRBV2 to TRBJ2-7; D remains unclear. This CDR3 reads CASRYRTRYEQYF. CDR3 DNA sequence: TGTGCCAGCAGGTACAGAACCCGCTACGAGCAGTACTTC. The full variable domain, completed using reference TRBV2 and TRBJ2-7, is EPEVTQTPSHQVTQMGQEVILRCVPISNHLYFYWYRQILGQKVEFLVSFYNNEISEKSEIFDDQFSVERPDGSNFTLKIRSTKLEDSAMYFCASRYRTRYEQYFGPGTRLTVT.